This T cell receptor beta chain appears in the sequencing data of a study of cytomegalovirus exposure and HLA in healthy donors. Study outcomes and limitations: Most TCRs appeared rarely, but some public TCRs recurred in many donors. Later, an analysis found that TCR clusters from the first cohort tended to co-occur in the 130 or so validation repertoires. Among TCR beta chains, those listed as cytomegalovirus-associated numbered roughly 150.

TCRdb keeps only in-frame clones here, not all; method: immunoSEQ multiplex PCR. The table records 150,000 to 200,000 clones, 84% of them present only once. Concerning this clone: Its antigen is not known.

Germline V gene lookup returns CDR1 LNHDA and CDR2 SQIVND (reference sequence). The V and J ends lost 3 bases and 1 base respectively, with 10 bases between them. This CDR3 spans 14 amino acids. The origin of this receptor is a young man in good health and CMV-seropositive. Sequencing was done on a sample of PBMCs. The V call is TRBV19, the J call TRBJ2-7; D is perhaps TRBD2 (7 bases). For the CDR3, the DNA is TGTGCCAGTAGTATGGGGGGGGCATCCTACGAGCAGTACTTC. The encoded protein is CASSMGGASYEQYF. Full variable domain (missing parts from reference TRBV19 and TRBJ2-7): DGGITQSPKYLFRKEGQNVTLSCEQNLNHDAMYWYRQDPGQGLRLIYYSQIVNDFQKGDIAEGYSVSREKKESFPLTVTSAQKNPTAFYLCASSMGGASYEQYFGPGTRLTVT.